Detailed here is one T cell receptor beta chain. The data derive from a study of control samples from healthy donors and cancer patients. Assay used: immunoSEQ multiplex PCR; TCRdb lists only in-frame clones, some missing. The data contain some 120,000 clones, roughly 91% of them seen just once; the ten biggest clones take up 2% to 3%. The sequencing input was blood. This clonotype was obtained from a woman aged 70-85 years in good health.

The CDR3 region is CASSFGWDRGTDTQYF. CDR3 sequence (DNA): TGCGCCAGCAGCTTTGGATGGGACCGGGGCACAGATACGCAGTATTTT. V and J are TRBV5-1 and TRBJ2-3; either TRBD1 or TRBD2 may supply D (5 bases each). V shed 2 bases and J shed 1 base, with 14 bases lying between them. CDR1 is SGHRS and CDR2 is YFSETQ in the germline V gene. The CDR3 consists of 16 residues.